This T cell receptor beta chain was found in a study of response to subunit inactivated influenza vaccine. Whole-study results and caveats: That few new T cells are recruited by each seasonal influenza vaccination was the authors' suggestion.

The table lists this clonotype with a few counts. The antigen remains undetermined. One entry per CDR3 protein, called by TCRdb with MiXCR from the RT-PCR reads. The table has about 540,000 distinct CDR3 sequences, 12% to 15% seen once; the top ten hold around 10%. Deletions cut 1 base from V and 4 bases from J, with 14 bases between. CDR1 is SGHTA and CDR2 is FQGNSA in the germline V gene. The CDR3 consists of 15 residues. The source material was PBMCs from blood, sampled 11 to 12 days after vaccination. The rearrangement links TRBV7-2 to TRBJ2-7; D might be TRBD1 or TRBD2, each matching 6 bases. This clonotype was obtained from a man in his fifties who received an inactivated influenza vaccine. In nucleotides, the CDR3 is TGTGCCAGCAGCTTAGGCCGGGGGACACCATACGAGCAGTACTTC. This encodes CASSLGRGTPYEQYF.